What follows are 29 T cell receptor beta chains derived from one specimen sequenced in a study of early T cells in non-severe SARS-CoV-2 infection. Via MiXCR, TCRdb re-called the 5' RACE reads, giving one row per CDR3 protein. The sample has about 100,000 distinct CDR3 sequences; about an eighth are singletons. The sequencing sample was made of whole blood. The origin of the receptors is an adult who was a healthcare worker with PCR-confirmed SARS-CoV-2 infection or an uninfected control (not recorded which).

J is TRBJ2-5 and V is TRBV6-2 or TRBV6-3, with TRBD1 identical over 8 bases. Germline CDR1 reads MNHEY; CDR2 reads SVGEGT. Trimming took 10 bases from V and 4 from J; bases not matched to a gene: 2. The CDR3 totals 11 residues. CDR3 loop: CAIDRGETQYF. Written as DNA, the CDR3 is TGTGCCATCGACAGGGGAGAGACCCAGTACTTC.

The rearrangement joins TRBV30 to TRBJ2-7, with a possible D match to TRBD1 (5 bases). The germline V and J ends were trimmed by 0 bases and 0 bases, with 15 bases remaining between them. Looked up from germline, CDR1 is GTSNPN and CDR2 is SVGIG (reference sequence). This CDR3 contains 16 residues. As DNA, the CDR3 is TGTGCCTGGAGTGTACGCGTAAGACAGCGCTCCTACGAGCAGTACTTC. This sequence encodes CAWSVRVRQRSYEQYF.

This clonotype has only a few counts. V gene TRBV10-3 combines with J gene TRBJ2-7; either TRBD1 or TRBD2 may fit D (5 bases each). Germline CDR1 is ENHRY and CDR2 is SYGVKD. V lost 0 bases and J 6 bases, leaving 18 bases between the germline ends. CDR3 length: 16 amino acids. The CDR3 region has the DNA TGTGCCATCAGTGAGTCTGGAGGCCCAGGGTTCTCCGAGCAGTACTTC. Translated: CAISESGGPGFSEQYF.

This clonotype was observed a handful of times. V is TRBV12-5 and J is TRBJ1-2; 10 nucleotides agree with TRBD1. Germline values: CDR1 LGHNT, CDR2 FRNRAP. Trimming removed 6 bases from V and 4 bases from J; junction bases left unmatched: 8. This CDR3 contains 15 residues. The CDR3 reads CASGAGTGVVYGYTF. In DNA, the CDR3 is TGTGCTAGTGGCGCCGGGACAGGGGTAGTCTATGGCTACACCTTC.

This clonotype was seen a handful of times. The CDR3 region is CASGDRGPGEGEQFF. Here the CDR3 DNA reads TGTGCCAGCGGCGACAGGGGCCCCGGTGAGGGTGAGCAGTTCTTC. V gene TRBV7-3 combines with J gene TRBJ2-1, with TRBD1 matching 8 bases. The CDR3 extends over 15 amino acids. Looked up from germline, CDR1 is SGHTA and CDR2 is FQGTGA. V trimming: 8 bases; J trimming: 9 bases; junction bases outside the gene matches: 15.

This clonotype has at least ten counts. The CDR3 bases are TGTGCCATCAGTGGGAGAGGATTTAGCACAGATACGCAGTATTTT. It codes for CAISGRGFSTDTQYF. The chain uses TRBV10-3 and TRBJ2-3, with D uncertain. V was pared by 4 bases and J by 0 bases, with 11 bases between. The CDR3 extends over 15 amino acids. Germline values: CDR1 ENHRY, CDR2 SYGVKD.

This clonotype has at least ten counts. This chain connects TRBV30 to TRBJ1-3, with D unclear. The CDR3 has 14 amino acids. The germline CDR1 and CDR2 sequences are GTSNPN and SVGIG (reference sequence). V was pared by 4 bases and J by 1 base, with 11 bases between. DNA for the CDR3: TGTGCCTGGACCGTAGGGAGGTCTGGAAACACCATATATTTT. This gives the protein CAWTVGRSGNTIYF.

V and J are TRBV7-9 and TRBJ2-7; D is unclear. The CDR3 is 14 amino acids. CDR1 is SEHNR and CDR2 is FQNEAQ in the germline V gene (reference sequence). Between the trimmed V and J ends, which lost 1 base and 2 bases, there was a span of 9 bases. The CDR3 DNA is TGTGCCAGCAGCTTAGACGAGGTCACCTACGAGCAGTACTTC. This gives the protein CASSLDEVTYEQYF.

The genes are TRBV20-1 and TRBJ2-4; TRBD1 aligns across 7 bases. The CDR3 is 13 residues long. CDR1 and CDR2 from the germline V gene are DFQATT and SNEGSKA (reference sequence). J gave up 0 bases and V 6 bases, and 2 bases lay outside the gene matches. The CDR3 sequence: CSADRVAKNIQYF. CDR3 nucleotide sequence: TGCAGTGCAGACAGGGTAGCCAAAAACATTCAGTACTTC.

This clonotype was picked up a small number of times. V usage is TRBV3-1 and J usage is TRBJ2-2; the D gene is possibly TRBD2 (5 bases). The V end lost 1 base, the J end lost 0 bases, and 15 bases lay between the germline ends. Germline assignment: CDR1 LGHDT and CDR2 YNNKEL (reference sequence). CDR3 length equals 18 residues. The CDR3 reads CASSQVITALANTGELFF. The CDR3 coding sequence is TGTGCCAGCAGCCAAGTGATAACGGCACTAGCGAACACCGGGGAGCTGTTTTTT.

The CDR3 coding sequence is TGTGCCAGCAGTGACATCGGAGGGGTCTACGAGCAGTACTTC. Translation gives CASSDIGGVYEQYF. The rearrangement links TRBV6-1 to TRBJ2-7; possibly TRBD2 for D (6 bases). The V gene's germline CDR1 is MNHNS and CDR2 SASEGT. The CDR3 spans 14 residues. V was trimmed by 3 bases and J by 3 bases, leaving 12 bases between them.

This clonotype was seen only a few times. V gene TRBV7-8 combines with J gene TRBJ2-3, with 11 bases that match TRBD2. In germline, CDR1 is SGHVS, CDR2 FQNEAQ. This CDR3 contains 16 residues. V shed 3 bases, J shed 2 bases, and the junction held 4 bases outside the gene matches. The CDR3 loop is CASSFRTSGFTDTQYF. The CDR3 DNA follows: TGTGCCAGCAGCTTCCGGACTAGCGGGTTCACAGATACGCAGTATTTT.

This clonotype was picked up many times. The V gene is TRBV7-9, the J gene TRBJ2-4, with 12 bases fitting TRBD2. Unmatched junction bases numbered 9, after V lost 5 bases and J lost 7 bases. The CDR3 extends over 16 amino acids. Germline values: CDR1 SEHNR, CDR2 FQNEAQ (reference sequence). CDR3 sequence: CASSPHRLAGVNIQYF. The DNA of the CDR3 is TGTGCCAGCAGCCCTCACCGACTAGCGGGAGTGAACATTCAGTACTTC.

V usage is TRBV6-6 and J usage is TRBJ2-5; D might be TRBD1 (5 bases). The V gene's germline CDR1 is MNHNY and CDR2 SVGAGI (reference sequence). This CDR3 spans 15 amino acids. V gave up 5 bases and J gave up 4 bases, with 17 bases separating them. The chain's CDR3 is CASSPNSGNGETQYF. In DNA, the CDR3 is TGTGCCAGCAGTCCAAACTCAGGGAACGGAGAGACCCAGTACTTC.

This clonotype has more than one count but fewer than ten. V and J are TRBV27 and TRBJ1-1; possible D gene TRBD1, 6 bases. The CDR3 totals 14 residues. V lost 5 bases and J lost 4, with 14 bases in between. Germline CDR1 and CDR2: MNHEY and SMNVEV (reference sequence). CDR3 sequence (DNA): TGTGCCAGCAGTCTACAGGGAGGGAGCACTGAAGCTTTCTTT. It specifies CASSLQGGSTEAFF.

This clonotype has a count of ten or more. This chain uses TRBV6-5 with TRBJ2-3; the match to TRBD2 covers 7 bases. This CDR3 region has 13 residues. The ends lost 7 bases at V and 6 bases at J; junction bases unmatched: 7. Germline V lookup: CDR1 MNHEY, CDR2 SVGAGI. CDR3 sequence reads: CASTRVRGDTQYF. For the CDR3, the DNA is TGTGCCAGCACTAGGGTGCGGGGGGATACGCAGTATTTT.

This chain uses TRBV30 with TRBJ1-1, with 11 positions matching TRBD1. CDR1 GTSNPN and CDR2 SVGIG come from the germline V gene (reference sequence). After removal of 0 bases from V and 11 bases from J, the junction contained 14 bases not matched to a gene. This CDR3 has 16 amino acids. CDR3: CAWSVVEDRGLLRAFF. The CDR3 nucleotides read TGTGCCTGGAGTGTGGTAGAGGACAGGGGGCTCCTAAGGGCTTTCTTT.

This clonotype appeared a few times. The gene calls are TRBV2 and TRBJ1-1; 9 bases align to TRBD1. V was pared by 4 bases and J by 11 bases, with 11 bases of the junction left unmatched. Per the germline V gene, CDR1 is SNHLY and CDR2 is FYNNEI. The CDR3 has 14 residues. Here the CDR3 reads CASSVQDRGGRAFF. The CDR3 region has the DNA TGTGCCAGCAGTGTACAGGACAGGGGCGGGAGGGCTTTCTTT. The complete variable domain, with remaining parts taken from reference TRBV2 and TRBJ1-1, reads EPEVTQTPSHQVTQMGQEVILRCVPISNHLYFYWYRQILGQKVEFLVSFYNNEISEKSEIFDDQFSVERPDGSNFTLKIRSTKLEDSAMYFCASSVQDRGGRAFFGQGTRLTVV.

The rearrangement uses TRBV7-9 and TRBJ2-1, with no clear D. From germline, CDR1 is SEHNR and CDR2 FQNEAQ (reference sequence). The CDR3 is 14 residues long. The ends were cut back, 5 bases at V and 6 bases at J, with 14 bases in the middle. Here the CDR3 reads CASSLPEFSNEQFF. For the CDR3, the DNA is TGTGCCAGCAGCCTTCCCGAATTTTCCAATGAGCAGTTCTTC. Supplemented by reference TRBV7-9 and TRBJ2-1, the full variable domain reads DTGVSQNPRHKITKRGQNVTFRCDPISEHNRLYWYRQTLGQGPEFLTYFQNEAQLEKSRLLSDRFSAERPKGSFSTLEIQRTEQGDSAMYLCASSLPEFSNEQFFGPGTRLTVL.

This clonotype has a handful of counts. The rearrangement links TRBV5-5 to TRBJ2-3; the match to TRBD2 covers 12 bases. Unmatched junction bases numbered 7, after V lost 4 bases and J lost 1 base. Germline V gene lookup returns CDR1 SGHKS and CDR2 YYEKEE (reference sequence). The CDR3 covers 17 residues. CDR3 protein: CASSPRLAGARTDTQYF. The CDR3 nucleotides are TGTGCCAGCAGCCCCCGACTAGCGGGGGCCCGCACAGATACGCAGTATTTT.

This clonotype was detected many times. The J gene is TRBJ2-2, the V gene TRBV11-2, with TRBD2 matching over 10 bases. The CDR3 spans 18 residues. J was trimmed by 0 bases and V by 2 bases; bases with no gene match: 6. Germline V gives CDR1 SGHAT, CDR2 FQNNGV. The DNA for the CDR3 is TGTGCCAGCAGCTTATTCTCTAGCGGGGGCGCGAACACCGGGGAGCTGTTTTTT. Its protein product is CASSLFSSGGANTGELFF. Variable domain in full (rest from reference TRBV11-2 and TRBJ2-2): EAGVAQSPRYKIIEKRQSVAFWCNPISGHATLYWYQQILGQGPKLLIQFQNNGVVDDSQLPKDRFSAERLKGVDSTLKIQPAKLEDSAVYLCASSLFSSGGANTGELFFGEGSRLTVL.

This clonotype was observed at least ten times. The chain is built from TRBV12-3 or TRBV12-4 and TRBJ2-2; the D gene could be TRBD1 or TRBD2 (5 bases each). Trimming took off 3 bases at V and 3 bases at J, with 8 bases between the two ends. The CDR3 contains 14 residues. CDR3 region: CASSLGPYTGELFF. The CDR3 bases are TGTGCCAGCAGTTTGGGACCATACACCGGGGAGCTGTTTTTT.

The gene calls are TRBV6-6 and TRBJ1-1; TRBD1 is a possible D gene (5 bases). The germline V gene has CDR1 MNHNY and CDR2 SVGAGI (reference sequence). The V end lost 4 bases, the J end lost 5 bases, and 11 bases lay between the germline ends. The CDR3 consists of 13 residues. The CDR3 spells CASSFDGGTEAFF. The CDR3 nucleotides read TGTGCCAGCAGTTTCGATGGGGGTACTGAAGCTTTCTTT.

This clonotype was counted at least ten times. The chain carries TRBV27 and TRBJ2-5; 8 nucleotides match TRBD1. This CDR3 is built from 14 residues. Unmatched junction bases numbered 4, after V lost 5 bases and J lost 2 bases. Germline loops: CDR1 MNHEY, CDR2 SMNVEV (reference sequence). The CDR3 sequence is CASSATGGQETQYF. CDR3 in DNA: TGTGCCAGCAGTGCTACAGGGGGACAAGAGACCCAGTACTTC.

This clonotype was detected a few times. The chain carries TRBV6-1 and TRBJ2-1; 11 bases match TRBD2. This CDR3 comprises 18 residues. Germline CDR1 reads MNHNS; CDR2 reads SASEGT. V was clipped by 1 base and J by 2 bases; unmatched bases: 7. CDR3 sequence reads: CASSEVPWTSGPYNEQFF. The CDR3 bases are TGTGCCAGCAGTGAAGTGCCTTGGACTAGCGGGCCCTACAATGAGCAGTTCTTC.

The chain links TRBV28 to TRBJ1-4; a weak D match, TRBD1 (5 bases). The CDR3 is made up of 14 amino acids. Germline CDR1 is MDHEN and CDR2 is SYDVKM. Trimming pared 3 bases from V and 3 bases from J, leaving 8 bases between. The CDR3 bases are TGTGCCAGCAGTTTCGTACAGGCTAATGAAAAACTGTTTTTT. It yields the protein CASSFVQANEKLFF.

The V and J genes are TRBV2 and TRBJ1-2, with D unclear. The CDR3 sequence is 10 residues long. With 5 bases removed from V and 7 bases from J, the gap between germline ends came to 5 bases. From germline, CDR1 is SNHLY and CDR2 FYNNEI. CDR3 in DNA: TGTGCCAGCAGTCTTTTTGGCTACACCTTC. Translation gives CASSLFGYTF.

This clonotype showed up many times. This chain joins TRBV20-1 and TRBJ2-1; TRBD2 matches at 9 bases. The germline V gene encodes CDR1 DFQATT and CDR2 SNEGSKA (reference sequence). V gave up 6 bases and J gave up 8 bases; unmatched junction bases: 14. The CDR3 is made up of 15 amino acids. In DNA, the CDR3 is TGCAGTGCGGATGACGGGACTAGCATAGGGGATGAGCAGTTCTTC. Translation: CSADDGTSIGDEQFF.

The V gene is TRBV5-5, the J gene TRBJ2-7; D gene unclear. Germline loops: CDR1 SGHKS, CDR2 YYEKEE (reference sequence). This CDR3 has 14 residues. Trimming cost V 4 bases and J 2 bases, with 13 bases left between them. CDR3 in amino acids: CASSQRNTAYEQYF. The DNA of the CDR3 is TGTGCCAGCAGCCAGAGGAACACGGCCTACGAGCAGTACTTC.